One and the same sample provided the 23 T cell receptor beta chains below, sequenced in a study of OX40 agonist ivuxolimab in advanced cancers. Some clones are missing from TCRdb's copy, which holds only in-frame ones; the method was immunoSEQ multiplex PCR. The sample lists about 68,000 clones; 85% were seen once. The sequencing used CD4+ or CD8+ T cells sorted from blood, collected in a trial of the OX40 agonist ivuxolimab. These receptors were collected from an adult with an advanced solid tumor such as melanoma, head and neck, liver or kidney cancer.

This chain joins TRBV6-5 and TRBJ2-7; D ambiguous. This CDR3 is 15 amino acids long. CDR1 and CDR2 (germline): MNHEY, SVGAGI. Trimming shortened V by 0 bases and J by 1 base, and 10 bases separated the two germline ends. The CDR3 loop is CASSYSEASSYEQYF. The CDR3 region has the DNA TGTGCCAGCAGTTACTCCGAGGCCAGTTCCTACGAGCAGTACTTC.

The chain combines TRBV7-8 with TRBJ1-3; D call uncertain. Germline V gene lookup returns CDR1 SGHVS and CDR2 FQNEAQ. V was pared by 0 bases and J by 0 bases, with 9 bases between. This CDR3 has 16 residues. CDR3 bases: TGTGCCAGCAGCTTAGCTTCGCGGTCCTCTGGAAACACCATATATTTT. It yields the protein CASSLASRSSGNTIYF.

In its sample, this clone was seen once. This chain joins TRBV9 and TRBJ2-3; tentative D call: TRBD1 (6 bases). The CDR3 has 15 amino acids. V shed 0 bases and J shed 2 bases, with 10 bases lying between them. The V gene's germline CDR1 is SGDLS and CDR2 YYNGEE. Here the CDR3 DNA reads TGTGCCAGCAGCGTAGTATCAGGGGTCACAGATACGCAGTATTTT. Residues: CASSVVSGVTDTQYF.

This chain's CDR3 is CASSYRRGIYEQYF. For the CDR3, the DNA is TGTGCCAGCAGTTACCGGCGCGGGATCTACGAGCAGTACTTC. The V and J genes are TRBV6-5 and TRBJ2-7; tentative D call: TRBD2 (6 bases). The V end lost 2 bases, the J end lost 3 bases, and 11 bases lay between the germline ends. Germline loops: CDR1 MNHEY, CDR2 SVGAGI. CDR3 size: 14 residues.

This clone was counted a single time. The V call is TRBV5-4, the J call TRBJ2-1; TRBD1 agrees at 7 bases. CDR1 SGHNT and CDR2 YYREEE come from the germline V gene (reference sequence). This CDR3 has 13 amino acids. V lost 0 bases, J lost 9 bases, and 3 bases stayed unmatched. The CDR3 here is CASSLDRGREQFF. CDR3 DNA sequence: TGTGCCAGCAGCTTGGACAGGGGCCGTGAGCAGTTCTTC.

J is TRBJ2-3 and V is TRBV6-5, with D tentatively TRBD2 (5 bases). CDR3 length: 14 residues. The germline CDR1 and CDR2 sequences are MNHEY and SVGAGI. V was trimmed by 0 bases and J by 6 bases, leaving 10 bases between them. The CDR3 is CASSYSREIDTQYF. CDR3 sequence (DNA): TGTGCCAGCAGTTACTCGAGGGAAATCGATACGCAGTATTTT.

CDR3 in DNA: TGCAGCGTTGAAGATCCGGGGCGAGGACAGCCCCAGCATTTT. Its protein is CSVEDPGRGQPQHF. The chain couples TRBV29-1 to TRBJ1-5, with D possibly matching TRBD1 (5 bases). The ends were cut back, 0 bases at V and 7 bases at J, with 13 bases in the middle. The germline V gene encodes CDR1 SQVTM and CDR2 ANQGSEA. The CDR3 consists of 14 residues. Using reference TRBV29-1 and TRBJ1-5 for the parts outside the CDR3, the full variable domain is SAVISQKPSRDICQRGTSLTIQCQVDSQVTMMFWYRQQPGQSLTLIATANQGSEATYESGFVIDKFPISRPNLTFSTLTVSNMSPEDSSIYLCSVEDPGRGQPQHFGDGTRLSIL.

In nucleotides, the CDR3 is TGTGCCAGCAGCTATAGAGGGTACGGCGCCGATACGCAGTATTTT. Translation: CASSYRGYGADTQYF. This chain uses TRBV7-2 with TRBJ2-3, with D maybe TRBD2 (5 bases). Germline CDR1 SGHTA, CDR2 FQGNSA. This CDR3 has 15 amino acids. V was clipped by 4 bases and J by 6 bases, with 17 bases between them. The full variable domain, in which reference TRBV7-2 and TRBJ2-3 provide the parts outside the CDR3, is GAGVSQSPSNKVTEKGKDVELRCDPISGHTALYWYRQSLGQGLEFLIYFQGNSAPDKSGLPSDRFSAERTGGSVSTLTIQRTQQEDSAVYLCASSYRGYGADTQYFGPGTRLTVL.

The V call is TRBV27, the J call TRBJ1-2, with 10 bases lining up with TRBD1. Unmatched junction bases numbered 5, after V lost 2 bases and J lost 8 bases. Germline V lookup: CDR1 MNHEY, CDR2 SMNVEV (reference sequence). The CDR3 contains 14 residues. Here the CDR3 DNA reads TGTGCCAGCAGTTTAGACAGGGGGCTTTGGGGCTACACCTTC. Protein product: CASSLDRGLWGYTF.

V and J are TRBV2 and TRBJ1-6; D possibly corresponds to TRBD1 (5 bases). CDR3 length: 15 amino acids. The germline CDR1 and CDR2 sequences are SNHLY and FYNNEI. Trimming took 6 bases from V and 6 from J, leaving 15 bases between them. CDR3: CASREGRGSNSPLHF. The CDR3 nucleotides are TGTGCCAGCAGGGAGGGTAGGGGCTCTAATTCACCCCTCCACTTT.

The V gene is TRBV19, the J gene TRBJ1-2; the D gene is possibly TRBD1 (6 bases). This CDR3 region has 12 residues. The germline gives CDR1 LNHDA, CDR2 SQIVND (reference sequence). V lost 10 bases to trimming and J lost 3 bases, with 12 bases between them. The CDR3 sequence: CATSQGDYGYTF. As DNA, the CDR3 is TGTGCCACCTCACAGGGTGACTATGGCTACACCTTC.

As DNA, the CDR3 is TGCGCCAGCAGCCCCACTAGCGGACAAGAGACCCAGTACTTC. Its protein product is CASSPTSGQETQYF. J is TRBJ2-5 and V is TRBV5-1; 8 nucleotides line up with TRBD2. Germline CDR1 and CDR2: SGHRS and YFSETQ. Trimming at V came to 4 bases and at J to 2 bases, leaving 4 bases not matched to a gene. The CDR3 is made up of 14 amino acids.

The count of this clone is one. The chain is built from TRBV5-6 and TRBJ2-7, with unresolved D. The CDR3 consists of 11 residues. Germline V gene data show CDR1 as SGHDT and CDR2 as YYEEEE. Trimming stripped 7 bases from V and 5 bases from J, with 10 bases between. As DNA, the CDR3 is TGTGCCAGCTCAGCTCGCGACGAGCAGTACTTC. Translated: CASSARDEQYF.

The chain couples TRBV10-3 to TRBJ1-5; D possibly corresponds to TRBD1 (5 bases). V lost 2 bases and J lost 5, with 13 bases in between. Looked up from germline, CDR1 is ENHRY and CDR2 is SYGVKD. The CDR3 runs 15 residues. CDR3 sequence: CAISEGQPGHQPQHF. The CDR3 bases are TGTGCCATCAGTGAGGGCCAGCCGGGGCATCAGCCCCAGCATTTT.

The chain has TRBV5-1 and TRBJ1-1, with D maybe TRBD1 (6 bases). The V and J ends lost 3 bases and 1 base respectively, with 13 bases between them. The CDR3 is 15 amino acids. Germline V gene sequence: CDR1 SGHRS, CDR2 YFSETQ. The CDR3 region has the DNA TGCGCCAGCAGCTCCGGAACAGGGACGAACACTGAAGCTTTCTTT. Encoded protein: CASSSGTGTNTEAFF.

J is TRBJ2-3 and V is TRBV21-1; the D call of TRBD2 is as the table states it, not checked on the DNA. TRBV21-1 is flagged as a pseudogene. The CDR3 contains 15 residues. The CDR3 DNA is TGTGCCAGCAGCAAAGACACAGGGAGGGCAGATACGCAGTATTTT. Translated, it gives CASSKDTGRADTQYF.

J is TRBJ2-1 and V is TRBV7-2; TRBD2 matches at 12 bases. The CDR3 contains 15 residues. J gave up 4 bases and V 4 bases, and 2 bases lay outside the gene matches. Germline CDR1 and CDR2: SGHTA and FQGNSA. The CDR3 region is CASSSGLAGYNEQFF. The CDR3 DNA reads as TGTGCCAGCAGCTCCGGACTAGCGGGGTACAATGAGCAGTTCTTC.

V gene TRBV5-1 combines with J gene TRBJ1-1; the D is unclear. The length of the CDR3 is 12 residues. Trimming removed 4 bases from V and 4 bases from J, with 8 bases in between. Per the germline V gene, CDR1 is SGHRS and CDR2 is YFSETQ. As DNA, the CDR3 is TGCGCCAGCAGCGTCGAGGGCACTGAAGCTTTCTTT. It yields the protein CASSVEGTEAFF.

The chain carries TRBV29-1 and TRBJ1-5; D gene uncertain. V shed 4 bases and J shed 5 bases, with 12 bases lying between them. The CDR3 is made up of 13 amino acids. Germline CDR1 is SQVTM and CDR2 is ANQGSEA. In DNA form, the CDR3 reads TGCAGCGTTGGTAAGGGCTTCGATCAGCCCCAGCATTTT. Its translation is CSVGKGFDQPQHF.

The V call is TRBV7-2, the J call TRBJ1-1, with 7 bases identical to TRBD1. Germline V gene sequence: CDR1 SGHTA, CDR2 FQGNSA. This CDR3 has 15 amino acids. V was clipped by 5 bases and J by 1 base; unmatched bases: 7. CDR3 nucleotides: TGTGCCAGCAGCCAATGGACAGGACCGAACACTGAAGCTTTCTTT. Protein product: CASSQWTGPNTEAFF.

The chain couples TRBV10-1 to TRBJ2-1, with a weak D call TRBD2 (6 bases). The CDR3 runs 14 residues. CDR1 WNHNN and CDR2 SYGVQD come from the germline V gene (reference sequence). The ends were cut back, 4 bases at V and 6 bases at J, with 13 bases in the middle. The CDR3 loop reads CASSAGGAGNEQFF. The CDR3 bases are TGCGCCAGCAGTGCCGGCGGGGCGGGCAATGAGCAGTTCTTC.

This clone appeared a few times. J is TRBJ1-2 and V is TRBV15, with D perhaps matching TRBD1 (5 bases). The CDR3 spans 17 residues. Trimming shortened V by 1 base and J by 4 bases, and 19 bases separated the two germline ends. Germline CDR1 LNHNV, CDR2 YYDKDF (reference sequence). As DNA, the CDR3 is TGTGCCACCAGCAGAGGCGGTTCAGGGTCTAGTGGCTATGGCTACACCTTC. It codes for CATSRGGSGSSGYGYTF.

This rearrangement joins TRBV7-2 to TRBJ2-3; 7 bases agree with TRBD2. The CDR3 has 15 residues. From germline, CDR1 is SGHTA and CDR2 FQGNSA. Trimming removed 3 bases from V and 3 bases from J; junction bases left unmatched: 6. CDR3 amino acids: CASSFGGGGTDTQYF. CDR3 DNA sequence: TGTGCCAGCAGCTTTGGGGGGGGAGGAACAGATACGCAGTATTTT. Supplemented by reference TRBV7-2 and TRBJ2-3, the full variable domain reads GAGVSQSPSNKVTEKGKDVELRCDPISGHTALYWYRQSLGQGLEFLIYFQGNSAPDKSGLPSDRFSAERTGGSVSTLTIQRTQQEDSAVYLCASSFGGGGTDTQYFGPGTRLTVL.